This entry concerns a single TCR beta chain. In its sample, this clone was seen a few times. Its antigen is not yet known. The sample holds no much larger clone one base away, and base qualities are not on file. The sample originates from a study of blood T cell repertoires in COVID-19 (dated by TCRdb to 2018 to 2021). Study-level background: Samples covering the acute and convalescent phases of COVID-19 were provided by collaborators in the United States, Italy and Spain. The prospective study material was composed of cDNA or gDNA derived from T cells, B-cell-depleted T cells, or PBMCs. Deeply sampled blood TCRbeta repertoires from subjects exposed to, actively infected with, or recovered from COVID-19 were included in the dataset. The repertoires were released in a freely available public database intended as a resource for research on the immune response to SARS-CoV-2. The samples were drawn from two sources: the first 160 participants of the ongoing ImmuneRACE study, and 1,000 to 1,500 subjects contributed by 6 global collaborators. A de-identified subject ID, COVID-19 status, age in years and sex were almost always included in the sample metadata. Where available, HLA class I and class II types were obtained from metadata supplied by the sample provider rather than from assay-based typing. On the study overall, not on this receptor specifically: The amount of clinical and demographic metadata varied by source and participant and was provided uncurated.

The germline V gene encodes CDR1 MNHNY and CDR2 SVGAGI (reference sequence). V and J are truncated by 0 bases and 0 bases respectively, leaving an intervening sequence of 5 bases. The CDR3 goes from the cysteine to the phenylalanine over 14 residues. Left in the record is the CDR3 DNA by itself, 42 bases read in frame from the first base. The immunoSEQ Assay, a bias-controlled multiplex PCR, was used to amplify TCRbeta CDR3 regions from genomic DNA. The original methods were these. Nucleated cell counts per sample were estimated from amplification of reference gene primers within the assay. Sequence reads were collapsed and filtered to measure the absolute abundance of every unique TCRbeta CDR3 rearrangement. Productive Simpson clonality was computed per sample as the square root of Simpson's diversity index over productive rearrangements. TCRdb provides this immuneACCESS table in a form limited to in-frame rearrangements. Some clones are lacking; in checked studies, under half of them reflect an unresolved V gene, and why the rest are absent is not known. V, J and clone size derive from that table, while D and trimming were established from the DNA sequence. In this sample the table shows roughly 91,000 clones, roughly 86% of which occur a single time. The ten biggest clones cover 1.2% of the sample.

Each collaborating institution followed its own protocols to collect whole blood in K2EDTA tubes. Collaborator samples were shipped for TCRbeta analysis as frozen whole blood, isolated PBMCs, or DNA extracted from either sample type. Sequencing was done on a sample of peripheral blood. The chain couples TRBV6-6 to TRBJ1-1; there is no confident call for the D gene. This clonotype was sampled from an elderly woman with acute or convalescent COVID-19. Here the CDR3 is given as CASSYSEMNTEAFF. The bases are TGTGCCAGCAGTTACTCGGAGATGAACACTGAAGCTTTCTTT.